Described below is a single T cell receptor beta chain sequence and its context. These data come from a study of blood T cell repertoires in COVID-19. Original handling: Estimated nucleated cell counts came from reference gene primer amplification. Repertoires were generated with immunoSEQ multiplex PCR, while TCRdb's copy carries only in-frame clones and drops some. V and J calls and clone size come straight from that table; D and trimming were deduced from the DNA. The sample lists 500,000 to 600,000 clones; about 89% were seen once. The receptor comes from a woman aged 45-60 years with COVID-19, enrolled during active disease. Input material: peripheral blood.

Here the CDR3 reads CASSPRDRVFGNTEAFF. The CDR3 DNA follows: TGTGCCAGCAGCCCCCGGGACAGGGTATTTGGAAACACTGAAGCTTTCTTT. The rearrangement joins TRBV2 to TRBJ1-1, with TRBD1 matching over 9 bases. CDR3 size: 17 residues. V gave up 6 bases and J gave up 2 bases; unmatched junction bases: 13. The germline gives CDR1 SNHLY, CDR2 FYNNEI.